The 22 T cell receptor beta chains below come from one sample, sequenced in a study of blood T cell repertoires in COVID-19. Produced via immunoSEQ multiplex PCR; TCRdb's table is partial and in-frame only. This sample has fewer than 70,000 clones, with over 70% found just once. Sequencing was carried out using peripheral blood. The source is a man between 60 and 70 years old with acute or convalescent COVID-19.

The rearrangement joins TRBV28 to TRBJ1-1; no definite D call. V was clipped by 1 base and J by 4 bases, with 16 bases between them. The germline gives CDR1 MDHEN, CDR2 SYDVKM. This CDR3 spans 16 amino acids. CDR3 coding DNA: TGTGCCAGCAGTTTATTGGCTTTCGGGAGAACCACTGAAGCTTTCTTT. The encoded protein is CASSLLAFGRTTEAFF.

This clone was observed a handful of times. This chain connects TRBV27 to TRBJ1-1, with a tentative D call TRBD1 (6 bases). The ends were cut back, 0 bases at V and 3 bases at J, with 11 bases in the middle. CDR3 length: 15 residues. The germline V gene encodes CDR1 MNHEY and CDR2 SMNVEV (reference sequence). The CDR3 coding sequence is TGTGCCAGCAGTTTATCCAAGGACAGTCACACTGAAGCTTTCTTT. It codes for CASSLSKDSHTEAFF.

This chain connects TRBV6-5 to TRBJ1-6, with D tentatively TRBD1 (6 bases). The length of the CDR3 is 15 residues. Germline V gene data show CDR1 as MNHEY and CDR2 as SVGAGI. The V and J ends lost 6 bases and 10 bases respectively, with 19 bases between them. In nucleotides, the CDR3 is TGTGCCAGCAGCCCCTCGACAGGACTCACATCACCCCTCCACTTT. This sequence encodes CASSPSTGLTSPLHF.

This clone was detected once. This CDR3 reads CSASWAGGGTGELFF. CDR3 DNA sequence: TGCAGTGCTAGTTGGGCAGGGGGCGGAACCGGGGAGCTGTTTTTT. The chain is built from TRBV20-1 and TRBJ2-2; 8 nucleotides agree with TRBD1. This CDR3 is built from 15 residues. With V trimmed by 3 bases and J by 5 bases, 8 bases remained unmatched. The V gene's germline CDR1 is DFQATT and CDR2 SNEGSKA (reference sequence).

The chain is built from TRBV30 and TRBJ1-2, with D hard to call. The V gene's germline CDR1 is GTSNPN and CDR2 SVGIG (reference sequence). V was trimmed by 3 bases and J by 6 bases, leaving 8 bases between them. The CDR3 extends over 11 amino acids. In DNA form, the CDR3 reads TGTGCCTGGAGGCGAAGTAATGGCTACACCTTC. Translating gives CAWRRSNGYTF.

CDR3 loop: CASSQQEDPQETQYF. DNA of the CDR3: TGTGCCAGCAGTCAACAGGAAGACCCACAAGAGACCCAGTACTTC. The chain has TRBV6-1 and TRBJ2-5; D perhaps matches TRBD1 (5 bases). The CDR3 spans 15 residues. CDR1 is MNHNS, CDR2 SASEGT, per germline. V was clipped by 5 bases and J by 2 bases, with 15 bases between them.

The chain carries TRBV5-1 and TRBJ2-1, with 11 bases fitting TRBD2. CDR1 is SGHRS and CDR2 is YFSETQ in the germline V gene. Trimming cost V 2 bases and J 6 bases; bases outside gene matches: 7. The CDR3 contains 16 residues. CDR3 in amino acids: CASSFSMTSGVNEQFF. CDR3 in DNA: TGCGCCAGCAGCTTCTCCATGACTAGCGGGGTCAATGAGCAGTTCTTC. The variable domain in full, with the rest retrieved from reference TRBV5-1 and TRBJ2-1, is KAGVTQTPRYLIKTRGQQVTLSCSPISGHRSVSWYQQTPGQGLQFLFEYFSETQRNKGNFPGRFSGRQFSNSRSEMNVSTLELGDSALYLCASSFSMTSGVNEQFFGPGTRLTVL.

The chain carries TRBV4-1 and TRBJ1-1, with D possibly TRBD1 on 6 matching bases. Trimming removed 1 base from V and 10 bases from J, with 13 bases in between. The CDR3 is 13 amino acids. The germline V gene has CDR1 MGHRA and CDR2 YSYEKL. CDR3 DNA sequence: TGCGCCAGCAGCCAAGGGACAGAGGAGGTAGCTTTCTTT. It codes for CASSQGTEEVAFF.

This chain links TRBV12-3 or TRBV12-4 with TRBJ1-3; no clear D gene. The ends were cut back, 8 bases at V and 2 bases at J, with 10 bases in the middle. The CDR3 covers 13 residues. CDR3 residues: CASSREPGNTIYF. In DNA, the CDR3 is TGTGCCAGCTCCCGGGAACCTGGAAACACCATATATTTT.

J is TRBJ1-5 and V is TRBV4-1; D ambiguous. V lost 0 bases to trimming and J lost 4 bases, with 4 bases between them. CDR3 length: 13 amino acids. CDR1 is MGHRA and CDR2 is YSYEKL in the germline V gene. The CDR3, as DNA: TGCGCCAGCAGCCAAGATTCGAATCAGCCCCAGCATTTT. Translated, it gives CASSQDSNQPQHF.

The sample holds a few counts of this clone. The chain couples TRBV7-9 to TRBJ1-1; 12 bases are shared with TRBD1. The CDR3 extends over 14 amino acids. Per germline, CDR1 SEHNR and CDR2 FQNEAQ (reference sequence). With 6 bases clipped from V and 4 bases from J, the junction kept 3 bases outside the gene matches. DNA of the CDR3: TGTGCCAGCAGGGGACAGGGGGCGGGCACTGAAGCTTTCTTT. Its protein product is CASRGQGAGTEAFF.

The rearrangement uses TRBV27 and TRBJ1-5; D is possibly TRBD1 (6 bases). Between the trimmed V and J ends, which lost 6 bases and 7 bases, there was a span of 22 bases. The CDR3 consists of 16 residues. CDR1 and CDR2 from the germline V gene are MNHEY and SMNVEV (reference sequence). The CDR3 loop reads CASRAVSGASDQPQHF. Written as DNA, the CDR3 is TGTGCCAGCAGGGCAGTCTCAGGGGCCTCCGACCAGCCCCAGCATTTT.

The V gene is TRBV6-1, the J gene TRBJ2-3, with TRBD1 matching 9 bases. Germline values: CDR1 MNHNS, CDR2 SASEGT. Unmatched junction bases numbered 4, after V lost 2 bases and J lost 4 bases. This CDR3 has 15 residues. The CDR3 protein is CASSERGQGSDTQYF. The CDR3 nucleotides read TGTGCCAGCAGTGAACGGGGACAGGGTTCAGATACGCAGTATTTT.

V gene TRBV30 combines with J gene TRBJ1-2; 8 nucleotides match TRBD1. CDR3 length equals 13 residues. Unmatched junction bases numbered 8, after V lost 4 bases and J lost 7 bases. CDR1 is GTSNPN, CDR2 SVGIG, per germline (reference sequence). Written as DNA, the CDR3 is TGTGCCTGGAACCCTAGACAGGGGCCTGGCTACACCTTC. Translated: CAWNPRQGPGYTF.

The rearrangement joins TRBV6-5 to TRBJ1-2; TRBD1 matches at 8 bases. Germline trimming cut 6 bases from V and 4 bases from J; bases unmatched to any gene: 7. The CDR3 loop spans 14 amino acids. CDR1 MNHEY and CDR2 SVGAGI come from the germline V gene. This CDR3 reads CASRRRDRSYGYTF. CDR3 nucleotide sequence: TGTGCCAGCAGAAGAAGGGACAGGAGCTATGGCTACACCTTC.

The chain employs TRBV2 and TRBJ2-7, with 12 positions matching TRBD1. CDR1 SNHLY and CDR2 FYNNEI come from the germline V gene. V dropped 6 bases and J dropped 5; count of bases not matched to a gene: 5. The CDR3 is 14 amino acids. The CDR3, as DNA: TGTGCCAGCAGGGGACAGGGGGCGATGGACGAGCAGTACTTC. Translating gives CASRGQGAMDEQYF.

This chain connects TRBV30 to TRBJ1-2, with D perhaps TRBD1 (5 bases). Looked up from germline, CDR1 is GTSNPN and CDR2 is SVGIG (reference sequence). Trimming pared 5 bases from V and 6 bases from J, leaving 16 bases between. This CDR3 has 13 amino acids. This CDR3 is CAWAGGPLHGYTF. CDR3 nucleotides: TGTGCCTGGGCCGGGGGTCCCTTGCATGGCTACACCTTC.

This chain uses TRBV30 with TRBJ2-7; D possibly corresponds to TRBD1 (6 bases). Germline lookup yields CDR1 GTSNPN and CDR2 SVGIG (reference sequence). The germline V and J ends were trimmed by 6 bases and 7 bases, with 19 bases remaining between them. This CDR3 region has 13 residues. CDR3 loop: CACSLAGVGEQYF. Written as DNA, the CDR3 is TGTGCCTGCAGCCTCGCAGGGGTGGGGGAGCAGTACTTC.

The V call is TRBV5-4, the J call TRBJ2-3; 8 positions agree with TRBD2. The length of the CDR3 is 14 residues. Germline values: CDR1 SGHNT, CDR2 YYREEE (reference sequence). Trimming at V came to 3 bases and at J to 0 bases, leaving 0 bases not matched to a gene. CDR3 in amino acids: CASSSGGSTDTQYF. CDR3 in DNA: TGTGCCAGCAGCTCGGGGGGGAGCACAGATACGCAGTATTTT. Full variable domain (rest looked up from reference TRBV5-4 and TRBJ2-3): ETGVTQSPTHLIKTRGQQVTLRCSSQSGHNTVSWYQQALGQGPQFIFQYYREEENGRGNFPPRFSGLQFPNYSSELNVNALELDDSALYLCASSSGGSTDTQYFGPGTRLTVL.

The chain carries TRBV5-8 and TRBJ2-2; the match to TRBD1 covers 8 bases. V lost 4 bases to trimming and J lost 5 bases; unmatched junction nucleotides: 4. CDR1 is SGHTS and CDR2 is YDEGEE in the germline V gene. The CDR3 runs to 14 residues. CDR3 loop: CASSVRGRTGELFF. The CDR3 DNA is TGTGCCAGCAGCGTCAGGGGGCGTACCGGGGAGCTGTTTTTT.

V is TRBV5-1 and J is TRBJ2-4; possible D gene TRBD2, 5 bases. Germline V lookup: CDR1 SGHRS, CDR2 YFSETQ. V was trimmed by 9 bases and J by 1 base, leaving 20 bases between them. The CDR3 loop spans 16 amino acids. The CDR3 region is CATHCYTGSAKNIQYF. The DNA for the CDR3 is TGCGCCACACACTGTTATACGGGATCGGCCAAAAACATTCAGTACTTC.

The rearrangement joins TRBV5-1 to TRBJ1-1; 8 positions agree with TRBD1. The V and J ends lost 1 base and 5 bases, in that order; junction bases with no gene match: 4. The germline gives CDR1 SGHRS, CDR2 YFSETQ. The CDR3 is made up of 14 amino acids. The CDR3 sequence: CASSLKQGGTEAFF. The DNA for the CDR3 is TGCGCCAGCAGCTTGAAACAGGGGGGTACTGAAGCTTTCTTT.